These 26 T cell receptor beta chains originate from one sample sequenced in a study of blood T cell repertoires in COVID-19. Data came from immunoSEQ multiplex PCR; TCRdb stores just in-frame clones and leaves some out. The sample contains fewer than 400,000 clones, 90% to 95% of which appear only once. Sequenced sample: PBMCs or T cells enriched from blood (not recorded which). These receptors came from a young woman who had been exposed to COVID-19.

The rearrangement links TRBV13 to TRBJ1-2; 9 bases align to TRBD1. In germline, CDR1 is PRHDT, CDR2 FYEKMQ (reference sequence). The CDR3 is made up of 14 amino acids. Losses at the gene ends were 4 bases for V and 8 bases for J; bases not matched to a gene: 8. CDR3 sequence: CASSSTYRGLGYTF. The CDR3 DNA follows: TGTGCCAGCAGCTCAACTTACAGGGGGCTCGGCTACACCTTC.

The chain's CDR3 is CASSSRTGNQETQYF. As DNA, the CDR3 is TGCGCCAGCAGCTCCCGGACAGGGAACCAAGAGACCCAGTACTTC. The V call is TRBV5-1, the J call TRBJ2-5; 8 nucleotides match TRBD1. CDR1 is SGHRS, CDR2 YFSETQ, per germline. This CDR3 is built from 15 residues. With V trimmed by 3 bases and J by 0 bases, 4 bases remained unmatched.

V gene TRBV3-1 (or the pseudogene TRBV3-2) combines with J gene TRBJ2-2; TRBD2 aligns across 8 bases. The V and J ends lost 4 bases and 4 bases, in that order; junction bases with no gene match: 5. The CDR3 length is 15 residues. Germline values: CDR1 LGHDT, CDR2 YNNKEL (reference sequence). The CDR3 bases are TGTGCCAGCAGCCCAGTAGCGGGGACCACCGGGGAGCTGTTTTTT. It codes for CASSPVAGTTGELFF.

This clone was counted ten times or more. This same CDR3 is encoded by further DNA sequences in the sample. V and J are TRBV9 and TRBJ1-2, with a possible D match to TRBD1 (5 bases). Deletions cut 0 bases from V and 1 base from J, with 10 bases between. Per the germline V gene, CDR1 is SGDLS and CDR2 is YYNGEE. CDR3 length equals 15 residues. The CDR3: CASSVETGGNYGYTF. CDR3 DNA: TGTGCCAGCAGCGTAGAAACAGGCGGTAACTATGGCTACACCTTC.

The chain uses TRBV10-3 and TRBJ1-3; TRBD1 agrees at 9 bases. Germline values: CDR1 ENHRY, CDR2 SYGVKD. The length of the CDR3 is 15 residues. Germline trimming cut 10 bases from V and 2 bases from J; bases unmatched to any gene: 9. CDR3 in DNA: TGTGCCACCAAACAGGGGGCTATAACTGGAAACACCATATATTTT. Translating it yields CATKQGAITGNTIYF.

The chain is built from TRBV5-1 and TRBJ1-2; D possibly corresponds to TRBD1 (5 bases). The germline V gene encodes CDR1 SGHRS and CDR2 YFSETQ. With 4 bases removed from V and 4 bases from J, the gap between germline ends came to 23 bases. The CDR3 has 17 residues. CDR3 sequence reads: CASSAGLRGFQGYGYTF. CDR3 bases: TGCGCCAGCAGCGCGGGACTGCGGGGGTTTCAAGGCTATGGCTACACCTTC.

The CDR3 DNA sequence: TGTGCCAGCAGCCAGACAGGGGGCAACACTGAAGCTTTCTTT. Its translation: CASSQTGGNTEAFF. This chain links TRBV4-2 with TRBJ1-1; 10 bases are a match to TRBD1. Trimming removed 3 bases from V and 2 bases from J; junction bases left unmatched: 0. This CDR3 comprises 14 residues. Germline assignment: CDR1 LGHNA and CDR2 YNFKEQ.

This chain uses TRBV4-3 with TRBJ1-1; 8 positions agree with TRBD1. V lost 1 base, J lost 9 bases, and 10 bases stayed unmatched. In germline, CDR1 is LGHNA, CDR2 YSLEER. This CDR3 comprises 15 residues. The CDR3 is CASSQVLTGGAKAFF. DNA of the CDR3: TGCGCCAGCAGCCAAGTACTTACAGGGGGGGCGAAAGCTTTCTTT.

The rearrangement links TRBV6-5 to TRBJ1-5, with 7 bases matching TRBD1. From germline, CDR1 is MNHEY and CDR2 SVGAGI. J gave up 14 bases and V 6 bases, and 10 bases lay outside the gene matches. There are 12 residues in the CDR3. The CDR3 nucleotides are TGTGCCAGCAGGGGCATGGACAGGAATAAGCATTTT. The encoded protein is CASRGMDRNKHF.

The CDR3 coding sequence is TGTGCCAGCAGCCCGAGACAGGGTAGTCACTCTGGGGCCAACGTCCTGACTTTC. Its translation: CASSPRQGSHSGANVLTF. The rearrangement links TRBV3-1 (or the pseudogene TRBV3-2) to TRBJ2-6, with 7 nucleotides matching TRBD1. The V segment lost 4 bases and the J segment 0 bases; nucleotides outside the gene matches: 9. This CDR3 comprises 18 residues. Germline lookup yields CDR1 LGHDT and CDR2 YNNKEL (reference sequence).

The chain joins TRBV27 to TRBJ2-5; D call uncertain. The CDR3 is 14 residues long. V was shortened by 0 bases and J by 3 bases, with 8 bases between the two germline ends. Germline CDR1 MNHEY, CDR2 SMNVEV (reference sequence). This CDR3 reads CASSLSRSKETQYF. CDR3 coding DNA: TGTGCCAGCAGTTTATCTCGGTCGAAAGAGACCCAGTACTTC.

This chain uses TRBV5-1 with TRBJ1-2; possibly TRBD1 for D (6 bases). Germline CDR1 reads SGHRS; CDR2 reads YFSETQ. V was shortened by 0 bases and J by 8 bases, with 14 bases between the two germline ends. The CDR3 contains 14 residues. This chain's CDR3 is CASSLATGMVGYTF. The DNA of the CDR3 is TGCGCCAGCAGCTTGGCCACAGGGATGGTGGGCTACACCTTC.

V is TRBV20-1 and J is TRBJ1-3; no firm D call. The V and J ends lost 5 bases and 4 bases respectively, with 6 bases between them. CDR3 length: 11 residues. The V gene's germline CDR1 is DFQATT and CDR2 SNEGSKA (reference sequence). The CDR3 DNA reads as TGCAGTGCTCAACGGGGAAACACCATATATTTT. Encoded protein: CSAQRGNTIYF.

The chain couples TRBV30 to TRBJ1-6, with 7 bases matching TRBD1. The V segment lost 1 base and the J segment 4 bases; nucleotides outside the gene matches: 19. Germline V gene lookup returns CDR1 GTSNPN and CDR2 SVGIG (reference sequence). The CDR3 length is 20 residues. The CDR3 nucleotides read TGTGCCTGGAGTGCCCACCGCAACTTCCGACAGGGTGGATATAATTCACCCCTCCACTTT. Translated: CAWSAHRNFRQGGYNSPLHF.

This clone was seen only once. V usage is TRBV10-3 and J usage is TRBJ1-1, with TRBD1 identical over 9 bases. Germline lookup yields CDR1 ENHRY and CDR2 SYGVKD. V was clipped by 7 bases and J by 3 bases; unmatched bases: 3. The CDR3 totals 13 residues. CDR3 protein: CAIMRQGDTEAFF. As DNA, the CDR3 is TGTGCCATCATGAGACAGGGGGACACTGAAGCTTTCTTT.

The chain joins TRBV5-5 to TRBJ1-1, with D tentatively TRBD1 (6 bases). The CDR3 loop spans 14 amino acids. Trimming shortened V by 0 bases and J by 1 base, and 7 bases separated the two germline ends. CDR1 is SGHKS and CDR2 is YYEKEE in the germline V gene (reference sequence). The DNA for the CDR3 is TGTGCCAGCAGCTTGGCAGGGGAGAACACTGAAGCTTTCTTT. Its protein product is CASSLAGENTEAFF.

The chain has TRBV5-4 and TRBJ2-7; 12 bases are shared with TRBD2. Germline V gene lookup returns CDR1 SGHNT and CDR2 YYREEE (reference sequence). The ends lost 2 bases at V and 0 bases at J; junction bases unmatched: 3. The CDR3 extends over 16 amino acids. CDR3 in amino acids: CASSFGLAGTSYEQYF. The DNA for the CDR3 is TGTGCCAGCAGCTTCGGACTAGCGGGGACCTCCTACGAGCAGTACTTC.

The rearrangement joins TRBV7-2 to TRBJ2-2; 8 positions match TRBD1. This CDR3 spans 16 amino acids. Trimming cost V 5 bases and J 6 bases; bases outside gene matches: 11. Germline V gene lookup returns CDR1 SGHTA and CDR2 FQGNSA. For the CDR3, the DNA is TGTGCCAGCAGCCAGAGGACAGGGTTGACGGCCGGGGAGCTGTTTTTT. This sequence encodes CASSQRTGLTAGELFF.

The J gene is TRBJ2-5, the V gene TRBV3-1 (or the pseudogene TRBV3-2); the match to TRBD1 covers 11 bases. Germline V gene data show CDR1 as LGHDT and CDR2 as YNNKEL (reference sequence). V lost 4 bases, J lost 1 base, and 5 bases stayed unmatched. This CDR3 is built from 16 residues. CDR3 sequence (DNA): TGTGCCAGCAGCCCATTCGGACAGGGGGCCCAAGAGACCCAGTACTTC. Its translation is CASSPFGQGAQETQYF.

The V gene is TRBV4-3, the J gene TRBJ2-7; perhaps TRBD2 as D (5 bases). The CDR3 consists of 18 residues. Germline-derived CDR1 and CDR2 are LGHNA and YSLEER. Trimming left V 0 bases short and J 5 bases short, with 23 bases between. The CDR3 sequence: CASSQDPGDSELVHEQYF. Written as DNA, the CDR3 is TGCGCCAGCAGCCAAGATCCCGGGGATAGTGAGTTGGTCCACGAGCAGTACTTC.

J is TRBJ1-2 and V is TRBV12-3 or TRBV12-4; D is unresolved. V was clipped by 5 bases and J by 8 bases, with 12 bases between them. This CDR3 is 12 amino acids long. The CDR3 region is CASSLRNTGYTF. The CDR3 region has the DNA TGTGCCAGCAGTCTCAGGAATACGGGCTACACCTTC.

The chain carries TRBV7-9 and TRBJ2-7; D may be TRBD2 (5 bases). Germline V gives CDR1 SEHNR, CDR2 FQNEAQ (reference sequence). CDR3 length: 10 amino acids. The V end was cut by 8 bases, the J end by 5 bases, with 7 bases between. The CDR3 loop reads CASAGDEQYF. As DNA, the CDR3 is TGTGCCAGCGCCGGGGACGAGCAGTACTTC.

The chain is built from TRBV7-3 and TRBJ1-2, with D uncertain. In germline, CDR1 is SGHTA, CDR2 FQGTGA. CDR3 length: 17 residues. Trimming took 5 bases from V and 1 from J, leaving 20 bases between them. The CDR3 bases are TGTGCCAGCAGCCCCCCGGCCCCTGACAATTTTAACTATGGCTACACCTTC. Its translation: CASSPPAPDNFNYGYTF.

The CDR3 loop reads CASRADSSNQPQHF. The CDR3 nucleotides are TGTGCCAGCAGGGCCGACAGTAGCAATCAGCCCCAGCATTTT. This chain joins TRBV2 and TRBJ1-5; tentatively, D is TRBD1 (5 bases). CDR3 length equals 14 residues. Trimming shortened V by 6 bases and J by 0 bases, and 9 bases separated the two germline ends. The germline CDR1 and CDR2 sequences are SNHLY and FYNNEI.

The chain recombines TRBV10-3 with TRBJ1-2, with D perhaps matching TRBD1 (6 bases). This CDR3 comprises 16 residues. In germline, CDR1 is ENHRY, CDR2 SYGVKD. V lost 3 bases to trimming and J lost 0 bases, with 14 bases between them. The CDR3 DNA sequence: TGTGCCATCAGTGATGCGGGAGACAGGACTAACTATGGCTACACCTTC. Translating it yields CAISDAGDRTNYGYTF.

The chain is built from TRBV15 and TRBJ2-5, with D uncertain. The V and J ends lost 0 bases and 3 bases respectively, with 8 bases between them. The CDR3 has 14 residues. CDR1 and CDR2 from the germline V gene are LNHNV and YYDKDF (reference sequence). For the CDR3, the DNA is TGTGCCACCAGCAGAGAAGGAGAGGAAGAGACCCAGTACTTC. It is translated as CATSREGEEETQYF.